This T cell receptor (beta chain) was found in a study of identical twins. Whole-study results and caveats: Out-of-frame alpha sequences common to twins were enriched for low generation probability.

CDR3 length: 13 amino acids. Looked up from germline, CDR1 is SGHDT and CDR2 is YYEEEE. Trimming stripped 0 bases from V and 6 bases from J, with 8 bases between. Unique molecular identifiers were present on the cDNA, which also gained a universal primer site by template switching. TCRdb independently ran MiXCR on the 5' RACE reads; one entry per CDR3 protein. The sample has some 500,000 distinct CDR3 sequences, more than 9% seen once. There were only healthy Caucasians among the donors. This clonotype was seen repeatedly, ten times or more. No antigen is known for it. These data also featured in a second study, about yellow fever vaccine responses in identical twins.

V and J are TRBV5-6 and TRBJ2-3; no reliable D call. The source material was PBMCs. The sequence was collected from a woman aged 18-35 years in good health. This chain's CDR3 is CASSLAPADTQYF. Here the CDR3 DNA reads TGTGCCAGCAGCTTGGCACCGGCCGATACGCAGTATTTT.